A selection of T cell receptor beta chains follows, all from one sample in a study of cytomegalovirus exposure and HLA in healthy donors. Produced via immunoSEQ multiplex PCR; TCRdb's table is partial and in-frame only. The data contain some 180,000 clones, approximately 73% of them singletons. Source material: PBMCs. Every receptor here comes from a woman aged 18-29 years in good health and CMV-seropositive. Both conserved end residues are part of each CDR3. D genes are given only for firm matches. The size of a clone is reported for some rows only, either as once, few or many, or as a class for expanded clones.

TRBV19	.	TRBJ1-5	.	CASGSGFGSNQPQHF	TGTGCCAGTGGCTCGGGGTTCGGTAGCAATCAGCCCCAGCATTTT
TRBV30	.	TRBJ1-1	TRBD1	CAWSGGQGNTEAFF	TGTGCCTGGAGTGGAGGACAGGGAAACACTGAAGCTTTCTTT
TRBV7-3	few	TRBJ2-3	.	CASSWFGRPGYTQYF	TGTGCCAGCAGCTGGTTTGGCCGGCCCGGGTATACGCAGTATTTT
TRBV11-2	.	TRBJ2-3	TRBD2	CASSLGTRDTQYF	TGTGCCAGCAGCCTGGGGACTAGGGATACGCAGTATTTT
TRBV21-1	.	TRBJ1-4	.	CASSTARGLNEKLFF	TGTGCCAGCAGCACGGCCAGAGGGCTAAATGAAAAACTGTTTTTT
TRBV6-6	.	TRBJ1-2	.	CASSLYRTHYGYTF	TGTGCCAGCAGTTTATACAGAACCCACTATGGCTACACCTTC
TRBV9	few	TRBJ2-3	.	CASSVGTGIADTQYF	TGTGCCAGCAGCGTAGGAACGGGGATAGCAGATACGCAGTATTTT
TRBV28	once	TRBJ1-5	.	CASSLQDNQPQHF	TGTGCCAGCAGTTTACAGGACAATCAGCCCCAGCATTTT
TRBV2	.	TRBJ1-4	TRBD1	CASSAGDRVIVEEKLFF	TGTGCCAGCAGTGCCGGGGACAGGGTTATAGTGGAGGAAAAACTGTTTTTT
TRBV7-2	.	TRBJ2-3	.	CASSSHIDTQYF	TGTGCCAGCAGCTCGCACATCGATACGCAGTATTTT
TRBV2	.	TRBJ2-5	.	CASIGPLQETQYF	TGTGCCAGCATCGGTCCACTCCAAGAGACCCAGTACTTC
TRBV6-6	.	TRBJ2-7	TRBD1	CASSRTGSGEQYF	TGTGCCAGCAGCCGGACAGGGTCAGGAGAGCAGTACTTC
TRBV15	.	TRBJ1-2	TRBD1	CATSRDVRGLGGYTF	TGTGCCACCAGCAGAGATGTCAGGGGGTTGGGGGGCTACACCTTC
TRBV5-1	.	TRBJ1-4	TRBD1	CASSPGQGATNEKLFF	TGCGCCAGCAGCCCCGGACAGGGAGCAACTAATGAAAAACTGTTTTTT
TRBV5-1	.	TRBJ2-3	.	CASSLTGYDSDTQYF	TGCGCCAGCAGCTTGACAGGATATGACTCAGATACGCAGTATTTT
TRBV21-1	few	TRBJ1-6	.	CASSKVGGPLVRSDSPLHF	TGTGCCAGCAGCAAAGTAGGGGGCCCTCTAGTTAGAAGTGATTCACCCCTCCACTTT
TRBV5-4	few	TRBJ1-2	TRBD1	CASSFRQGNYGYTF	TGTGCCAGCAGCTTTCGACAGGGAAACTATGGCTACACCTTC
TRBV30	.	TRBJ1-6	.	CAWSVPDSPLHF	TGTGCCTGGAGTGTACCGGATTCACCCCTCCACTTT
TRBV2	.	TRBJ1-1	.	CASSEQSGPTEAFF	TGTGCCAGCAGTGAGCAGTCAGGGCCCACTGAAGCTTTCTTT
TRBV5-6	.	TRBJ2-2	TRBD2	CASSRRTSGTNTGELFF	TGTGCCAGCAGCCGTCGGACTAGCGGGACGAACACCGGGGAGCTGTTTTTT
TRBV9	.	TRBJ2-2	.	CASRGGSPTGELFF	TGTGCCAGCAGGGGAGGTTCCCCCACCGGGGAGCTGTTTTTT
TRBV5-1	.	TRBJ2-1	.	CASSLWGTEDSVNEQFF	TGCGCCAGCAGCTTGTGGGGGACCGAGGACAGCGTCAATGAGCAGTTCTTC
TRBV9	.	TRBJ2-3	TRBD2	CASSVVGLGETDTQYF	TGTGCCAGCAGCGTAGTTGGACTAGGAGAAACAGATACGCAGTATTTT
TRBV7-2	few	TRBJ2-4	.	CASSLRGQTKNIQYF	TGTGCCAGCAGCTTAAGAGGACAGACAAAAAACATTCAGTACTTC
TRBV5-1	few	TRBJ1-1	.	CASSLGLGSPEAFF	TGCGCCAGCAGCTTGGGGTTAGGGAGCCCTGAAGCTTTCTTT
TRBV7-9	.	TRBJ2-3	TRBD1	CSSSHPGTGASRTDTQYF	TGTTCCAGCAGCCATCCCGGGACAGGGGCATCTCGCACAGATACGCAGTATTTT
TRBV29-1	.	TRBJ2-7	.	CSVATRFSYEQYF	TGCAGCGTCGCAACCAGGTTCTCCTACGAGCAGTACTTC
TRBV2	.	TRBJ2-3	.	CASTLLTTTDTQYF	TGTGCCAGCACCCTCCTGACTACAACAGATACGCAGTATTTT
TRBV6-4	few	TRBJ1-4	TRBD1	CASSPTGEANEKLFF	TGTGCCAGCAGTCCTACAGGGGAGGCTAATGAAAAACTGTTTTTT